The 7 T cell receptor beta chains below all came from one sample that was sequenced in a study of blood T cell repertoires in COVID-19. The table came from immunoSEQ multiplex PCR; TCRdb's copy has only in-frame clones and leaves some out. The sample consists of 150,000 to 200,000 clones, about 90% of them appearing once. Material: PBMCs or T cells enriched from blood (not recorded which). These receptors were collected from a woman between 45 and 65 years old who had recovered from COVID-19.

The chain couples TRBV6-2 or TRBV6-3 to TRBJ2-7; D may be TRBD2 (5 bases). V gave up 5 bases and J gave up 2 bases, with 13 bases separating them. From germline, CDR1 is MNHEY and CDR2 SVGEGT. This CDR3 is built from 14 residues. The CDR3: CASSPDGIPYEQYF. The CDR3 DNA reads TGTGCCAGCAGTCCCGACGGGATCCCCTACGAGCAGTACTTC.

The CDR3 DNA follows: TGTGCCAGCATCTATGGGGGACAGAGCAATCAGCCCCAGCATTTT. It is translated as CASIYGGQSNQPQHF. The chain joins TRBV7-2 to TRBJ1-5; 7 bases align to TRBD1. The length of the CDR3 is 15 residues. Germline V gene lookup returns CDR1 SGHTA and CDR2 FQGNSA. V was pared by 7 bases and J by 1 base, with 7 bases of the junction left unmatched.

This sequence joins TRBV29-1 and TRBJ2-5, with D possibly matching TRBD2 (5 bases). CDR1 SQVTM and CDR2 ANQGSEA come from the germline V gene. This CDR3 has 13 amino acids. V lost 5 bases, J lost 5 bases, and 15 bases lay in between. CDR3 region: CSVRADWSETQYF. Here the CDR3 DNA reads TGCAGCGTTCGTGCGGACTGGTCGGAGACCCAGTACTTC.

J is TRBJ2-1 and V is TRBV7-6, with D maybe TRBD1 (6 bases). Trimming left V 0 bases short and J 5 bases short, with 20 bases between. In germline, CDR1 is SGHVS, CDR2 FNYEAQ. This CDR3 spans 18 amino acids. In DNA form, the CDR3 reads TGTGCCAGCAGCTTAGCACAGTTGACGACAGGTATCAACAATGAGCAGTTCTTC. It translates to CASSLAQLTTGINNEQFF.

The chain uses TRBV9 and TRBJ2-7; maybe TRBD2 (7 bases). The CDR3 extends over 13 amino acids. Trimming cost V 3 bases and J 6 bases, with 13 bases left between them. Germline V lookup: CDR1 SGDLS, CDR2 YYNGEE. This chain's CDR3 is CASSAVGGLEQYF. Here the CDR3 DNA reads TGTGCCAGCAGCGCCGTGGGGGGGCTCGAGCAGTACTTC.

The chain employs TRBV2 and TRBJ1-2; 9 positions agree with TRBD1. Germline V gene sequence: CDR1 SNHLY, CDR2 FYNNEI. This CDR3 comprises 13 residues. Trimming at V came to 6 bases and at J to 8 bases, leaving 7 bases not matched to a gene. This chain's CDR3 is CASSIRDREGYTF. The CDR3 bases are TGTGCCAGCAGCATCCGGGACAGGGAGGGCTACACCTTC.

This sequence joins TRBV12-3 or TRBV12-4 and TRBJ2-1; no firm D call. The length of the CDR3 is 11 residues. Trimming took 6 bases from V and 5 from J, leaving 5 bases between them. This CDR3 is CASSPDNEQFF. For the CDR3, the DNA is TGTGCCAGCAGCCCCGACAATGAGCAGTTCTTC.